This T cell receptor beta chain was recorded in a study of blood T cell repertoires in COVID-19. Clones were sequenced by immunoSEQ multiplex PCR, and TCRdb holds only the in-frame ones, with some missing. The data contain around 140,000 clones, about 87% of them singletons. This clone was observed a single time. V gave up 2 bases and J gave up 7 bases, with 13 bases separating them. The CDR3 length is 14 residues. CDR1 is SNHLY and CDR2 is FYNNEI in the germline V gene. What was sequenced was peripheral blood. This clonotype was obtained from a man between 50 and 59 years old with acute or convalescent COVID-19. V gene TRBV2 combines with J gene TRBJ2-3; D gene unclear. CDR3 in DNA: TGTGCCAGCAGTGAAAACATGGCCACGAATACGCAGTATTTT. Protein sequence: CASSENMATNTQYF.